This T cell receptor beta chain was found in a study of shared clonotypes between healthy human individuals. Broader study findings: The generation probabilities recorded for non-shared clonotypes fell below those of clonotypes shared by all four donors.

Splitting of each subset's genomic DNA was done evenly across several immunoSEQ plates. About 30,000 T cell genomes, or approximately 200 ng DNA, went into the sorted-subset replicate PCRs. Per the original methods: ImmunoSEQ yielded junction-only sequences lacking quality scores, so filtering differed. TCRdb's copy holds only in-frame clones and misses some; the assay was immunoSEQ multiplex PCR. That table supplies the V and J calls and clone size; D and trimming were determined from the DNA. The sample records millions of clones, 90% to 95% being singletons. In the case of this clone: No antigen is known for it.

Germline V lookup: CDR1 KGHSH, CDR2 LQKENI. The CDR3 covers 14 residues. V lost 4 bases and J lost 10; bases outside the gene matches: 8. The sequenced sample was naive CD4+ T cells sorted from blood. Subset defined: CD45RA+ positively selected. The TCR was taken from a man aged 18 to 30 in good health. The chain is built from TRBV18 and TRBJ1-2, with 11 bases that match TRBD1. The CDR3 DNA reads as TGTGCCAGCTCACTGAATGGACAGGGGGCTCTCTACACCTTC. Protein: CASSLNGQGALYTF.